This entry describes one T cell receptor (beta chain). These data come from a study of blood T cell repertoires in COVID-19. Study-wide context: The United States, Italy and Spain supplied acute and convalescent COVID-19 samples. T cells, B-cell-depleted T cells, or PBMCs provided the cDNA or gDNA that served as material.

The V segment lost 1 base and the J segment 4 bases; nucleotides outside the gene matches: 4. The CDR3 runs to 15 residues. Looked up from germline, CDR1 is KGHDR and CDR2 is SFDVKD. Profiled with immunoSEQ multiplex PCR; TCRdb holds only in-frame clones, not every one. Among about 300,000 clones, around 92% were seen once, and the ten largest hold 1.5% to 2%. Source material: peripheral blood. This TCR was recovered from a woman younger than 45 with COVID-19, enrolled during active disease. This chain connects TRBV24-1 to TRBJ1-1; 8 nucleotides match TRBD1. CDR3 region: CATSDFSRGLTEAFF. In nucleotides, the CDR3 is TGTGCCACCAGTGATTTCAGCAGGGGGCTCACTGAAGCTTTCTTT.